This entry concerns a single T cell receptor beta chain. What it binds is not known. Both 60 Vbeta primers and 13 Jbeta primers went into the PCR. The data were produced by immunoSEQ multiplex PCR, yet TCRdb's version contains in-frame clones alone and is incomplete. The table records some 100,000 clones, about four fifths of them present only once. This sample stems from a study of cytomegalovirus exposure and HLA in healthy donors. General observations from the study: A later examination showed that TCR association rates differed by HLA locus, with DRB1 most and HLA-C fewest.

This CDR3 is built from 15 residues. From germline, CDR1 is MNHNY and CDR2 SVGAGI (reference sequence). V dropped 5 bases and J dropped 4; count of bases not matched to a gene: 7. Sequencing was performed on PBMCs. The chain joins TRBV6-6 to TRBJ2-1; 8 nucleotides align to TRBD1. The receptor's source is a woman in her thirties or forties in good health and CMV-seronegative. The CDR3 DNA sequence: TGTGCCAGCAGTGGACAGGGCGTCGGTTACAATGAGCAGTTCTTC. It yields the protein CASSGQGVGYNEQFF.